This TCR beta chain appears in the sequencing data of a study of cytomegalovirus exposure and HLA in healthy donors. Study at large: Some 85 million unique TCRs, all from HLA-typed donors, were included in an early release of the data. General study points: Being indistinguishable, some V segments were excluded, TRBV6-2 and TRBV6-3 among them. A missense DCLRE1C variant was associated with V- and J-gene trimming of TCR beta chains in a later analysis, and an independent cohort replicated the association. Three CMV-associated chains were confirmed in vitro to be specific for CMV antigens.

The V end was cut by 2 bases, the J end by 5 bases, with 4 bases between. The germline V gene has CDR1 MNHEY and CDR2 SVGAGI. The CDR3 covers 12 residues. Use of 60 Vbeta and 13 Jbeta primers characterized the PCR. Assay: immunoSEQ multiplex PCR; the TCRdb copy retains only in-frame clones and omits some. This repertoire shows 250,000 to 350,000 clones, 86% found once; its top ten account for about 4%. On this clone itself: Its specificity is not known.

The receptor was derived from a man aged 35 to 55 in good health and CMV-seropositive. The sample comprised PBMCs. The V gene is TRBV6-5, the J gene TRBJ2-1; no clear D gene. As DNA, the CDR3 is TGTGCCAGCAGTTACGCTAACAATGAGCAGTTCTTC. This translates into CASSYANNEQFF.